The source of this TCR beta chain is a study of identical twins. This clonotype was counted at least ten times. Its antigen is still unknown. Only healthy Caucasians were enrolled as donors. The study, taken as a whole, reports: Beta clonotypes that were abundant in cord blood contained fewer insertions, a pattern absent from memory repertoires. Among out-of-frame alpha sequences shared by twins, low generation probability occurred in excess.

CDR3 length: 16 amino acids. Trimming left V 0 bases short and J 3 bases short, with 14 bases between. A universal primer site was incorporated via template switching, and the cDNA contained unique molecular identifiers. TCRdb reanalysed the 5' RACE reads using MiXCR and keeps one entry per CDR3 protein. Here the sample spans approximately 670,000 distinct CDR3 sequences, roughly 6% being singletons. The source is a young man in good health. The sample was naive T cells sorted from blood. This chain connects TRBV12-3 or TRBV12-4 to TRBJ1-2; D perhaps matches TRBD1 (5 bases). CDR3 sequence: CASSLAVGAGHYGYTF. The CDR3 bases are TGTGCCAGCAGTTTAGCGGTCGGGGCAGGGCACTATGGCTACACCTTC.